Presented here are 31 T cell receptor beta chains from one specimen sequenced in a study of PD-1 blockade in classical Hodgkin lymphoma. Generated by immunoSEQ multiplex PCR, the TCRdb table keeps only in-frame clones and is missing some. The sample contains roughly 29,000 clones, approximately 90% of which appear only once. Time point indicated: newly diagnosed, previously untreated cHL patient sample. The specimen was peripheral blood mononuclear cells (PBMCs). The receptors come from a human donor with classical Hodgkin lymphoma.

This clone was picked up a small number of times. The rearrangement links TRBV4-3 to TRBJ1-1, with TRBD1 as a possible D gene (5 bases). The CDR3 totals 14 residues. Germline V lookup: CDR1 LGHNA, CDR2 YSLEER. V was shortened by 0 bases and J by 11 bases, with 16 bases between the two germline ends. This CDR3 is CASSQDIGGSWAFF. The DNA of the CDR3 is TGCGCCAGCAGCCAAGATATTGGGGGGAGTTGGGCTTTCTTT.

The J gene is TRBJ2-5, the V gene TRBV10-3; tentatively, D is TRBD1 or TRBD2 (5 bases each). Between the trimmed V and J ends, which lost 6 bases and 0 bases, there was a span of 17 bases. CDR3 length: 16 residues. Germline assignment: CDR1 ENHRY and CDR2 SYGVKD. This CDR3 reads CAIRRTGTEYQETQYF. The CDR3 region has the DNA TGTGCCATCAGGAGGACCGGGACGGAGTACCAAGAGACCCAGTACTTC.

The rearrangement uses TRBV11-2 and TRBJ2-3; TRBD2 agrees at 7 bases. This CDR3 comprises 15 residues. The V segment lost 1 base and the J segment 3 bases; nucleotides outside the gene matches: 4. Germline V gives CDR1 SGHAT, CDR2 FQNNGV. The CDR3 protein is CASSLGPGGTDTQYF. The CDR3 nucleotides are TGTGCCAGCAGCTTAGGGCCCGGGGGGACAGATACGCAGTATTTT.

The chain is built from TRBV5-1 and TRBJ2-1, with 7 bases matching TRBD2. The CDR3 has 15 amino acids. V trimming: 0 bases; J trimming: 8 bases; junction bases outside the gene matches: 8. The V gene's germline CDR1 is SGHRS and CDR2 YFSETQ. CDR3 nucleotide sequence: TGCGCCAGCAGCTTGGAAGGACTAGTCTTCGATGAGCAGTTCTTC. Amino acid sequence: CASSLEGLVFDEQFF. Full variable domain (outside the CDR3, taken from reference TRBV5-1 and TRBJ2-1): KAGVTQTPRYLIKTRGQQVTLSCSPISGHRSVSWYQQTPGQGLQFLFEYFSETQRNKGNFPGRFSGRQFSNSRSEMNVSTLELGDSALYLCASSLEGLVFDEQFFGPGTRLTVL.

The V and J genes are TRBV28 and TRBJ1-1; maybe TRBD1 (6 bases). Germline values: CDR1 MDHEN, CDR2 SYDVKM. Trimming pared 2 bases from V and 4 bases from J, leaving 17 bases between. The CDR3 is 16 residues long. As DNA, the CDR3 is TGTGCCAGCAGTTTAGACCGGGGGCTCGGCGGCACTGAAGCTTTCTTT. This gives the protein CASSLDRGLGGTEAFF.

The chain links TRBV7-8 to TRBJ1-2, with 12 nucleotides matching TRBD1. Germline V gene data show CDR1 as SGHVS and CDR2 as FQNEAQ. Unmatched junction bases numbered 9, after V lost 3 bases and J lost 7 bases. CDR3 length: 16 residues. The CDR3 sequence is CASSFWDRGLLSGYTF. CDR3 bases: TGTGCCAGCAGCTTCTGGGACAGGGGGCTCCTAAGTGGCTACACCTTC.

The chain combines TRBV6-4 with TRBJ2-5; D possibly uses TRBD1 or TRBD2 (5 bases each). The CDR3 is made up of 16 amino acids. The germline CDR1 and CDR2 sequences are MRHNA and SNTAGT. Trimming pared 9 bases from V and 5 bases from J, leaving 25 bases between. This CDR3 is CARIRDQGHQGETQYF. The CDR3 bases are TGTGCCAGAATCCGGGACCAAGGACATCAAGGGGAGACCCAGTACTTC.

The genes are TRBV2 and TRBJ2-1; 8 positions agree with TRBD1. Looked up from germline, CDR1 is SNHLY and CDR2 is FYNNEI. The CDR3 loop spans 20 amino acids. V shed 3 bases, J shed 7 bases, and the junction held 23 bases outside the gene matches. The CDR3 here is CASSEPGQGGWATRANEQFF. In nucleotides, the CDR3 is TGTGCCAGCAGTGAGCCCGGACAGGGTGGTTGGGCGACAAGGGCGAATGAGCAGTTCTTC.

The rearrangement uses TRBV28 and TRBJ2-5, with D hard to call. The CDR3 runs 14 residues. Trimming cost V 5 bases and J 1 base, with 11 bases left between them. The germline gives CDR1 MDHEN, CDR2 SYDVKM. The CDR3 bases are TGTGCCAGCAGTGGAGTAGAGCCCCAAGAGACCCAGTACTTC. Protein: CASSGVEPQETQYF.

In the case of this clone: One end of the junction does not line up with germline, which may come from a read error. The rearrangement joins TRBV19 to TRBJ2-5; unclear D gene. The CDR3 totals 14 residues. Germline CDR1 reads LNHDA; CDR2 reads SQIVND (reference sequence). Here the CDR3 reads CASRGLGSQETQYF. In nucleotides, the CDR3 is TGTGCCAGTAGGGGTCTTGGCAGCCAAGAAACCCAGTACTTC.

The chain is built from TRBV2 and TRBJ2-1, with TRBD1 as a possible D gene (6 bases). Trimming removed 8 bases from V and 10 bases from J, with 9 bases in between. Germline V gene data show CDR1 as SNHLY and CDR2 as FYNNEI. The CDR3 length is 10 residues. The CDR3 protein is CASFRGEQFF. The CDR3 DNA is TGTGCCAGCTTCAGGGGAGAGCAGTTCTTC.

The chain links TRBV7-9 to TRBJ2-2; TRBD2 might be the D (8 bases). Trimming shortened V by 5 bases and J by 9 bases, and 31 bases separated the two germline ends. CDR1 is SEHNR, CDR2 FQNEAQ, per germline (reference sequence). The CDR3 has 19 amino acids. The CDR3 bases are TGTGCCAGCAGCCTATCACGTCAACCCGGGAGGGGACAGACCCGGGAGCTGTTTTTT. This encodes CASSLSRQPGRGQTRELFF. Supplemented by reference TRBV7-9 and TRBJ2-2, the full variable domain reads DTGVSQNPRHKITKRGQNVTFRCDPISEHNRLYWYRQTLGQGPEFLTYFQNEAQLEKSRLLSDRFSAERPKGSFSTLEIQRTEQGDSAMYLCASSLSRQPGRGQTRELFFGEGSRLTVL.

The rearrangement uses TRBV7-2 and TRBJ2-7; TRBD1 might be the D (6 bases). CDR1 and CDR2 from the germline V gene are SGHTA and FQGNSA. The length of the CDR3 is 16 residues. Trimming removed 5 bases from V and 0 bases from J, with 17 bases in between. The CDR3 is CASSLRGAELSYEQYF. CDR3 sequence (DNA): TGTGCCAGCAGCCTCAGGGGAGCGGAGCTCTCCTACGAGCAGTACTTC.

For the CDR3, the DNA is TGCGCCAGCAGCTCTACGGGACAGGGTGGTTTTAATGAAAAACTGTTTTTT. This gives the protein CASSSTGQGGFNEKLFF. The chain is built from TRBV5-1 and TRBJ1-4; TRBD1 matches at 9 bases. The CDR3 is 17 residues long. Trimming took 3 bases from V and 4 from J; bases not matched to a gene: 10. Germline CDR1 and CDR2: SGHRS and YFSETQ.

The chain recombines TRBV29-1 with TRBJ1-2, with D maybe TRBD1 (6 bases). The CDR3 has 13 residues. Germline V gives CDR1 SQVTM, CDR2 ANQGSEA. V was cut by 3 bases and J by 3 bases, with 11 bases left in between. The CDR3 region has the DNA TGCAGCGTTGAGGGGGGCTGGGACTATGGCTACACCTTC. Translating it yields CSVEGGWDYGYTF.

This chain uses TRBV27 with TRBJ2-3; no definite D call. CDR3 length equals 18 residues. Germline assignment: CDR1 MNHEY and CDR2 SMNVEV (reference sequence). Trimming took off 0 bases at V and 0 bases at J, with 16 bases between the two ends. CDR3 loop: CASSLSGSLGPSTDTQYF. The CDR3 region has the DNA TGTGCCAGCAGTTTATCGGGTTCGCTGGGTCCTAGCACAGATACGCAGTATTTT.

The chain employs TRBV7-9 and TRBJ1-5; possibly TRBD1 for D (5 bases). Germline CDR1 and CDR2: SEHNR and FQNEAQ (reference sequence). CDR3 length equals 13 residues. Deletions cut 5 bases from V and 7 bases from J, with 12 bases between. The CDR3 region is CASSQRDGQPQHF. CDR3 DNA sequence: TGTGCCAGCAGCCAACGGGACGGACAGCCCCAGCATTTT.

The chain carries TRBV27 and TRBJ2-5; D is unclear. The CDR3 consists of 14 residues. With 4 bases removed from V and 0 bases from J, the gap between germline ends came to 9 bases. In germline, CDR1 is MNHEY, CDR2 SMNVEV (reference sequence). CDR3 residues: CASSSLEYQETQYF. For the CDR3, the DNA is TGTGCCAGCAGTTCGCTTGAGTACCAAGAGACCCAGTACTTC.

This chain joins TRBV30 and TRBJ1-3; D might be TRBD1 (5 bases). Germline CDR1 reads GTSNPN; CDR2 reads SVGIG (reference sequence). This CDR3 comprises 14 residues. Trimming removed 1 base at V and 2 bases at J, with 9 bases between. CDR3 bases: TGTGCCTGGAGTGCTGGGACTGCTGGAAACACCATATATTTT. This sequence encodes CAWSAGTAGNTIYF.

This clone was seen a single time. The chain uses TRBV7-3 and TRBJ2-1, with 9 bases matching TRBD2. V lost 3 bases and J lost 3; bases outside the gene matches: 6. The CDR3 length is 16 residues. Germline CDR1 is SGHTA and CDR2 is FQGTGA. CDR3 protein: CASSFLAGAFYNEQFF. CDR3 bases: TGTGCCAGCAGCTTCTTAGCGGGAGCCTTCTACAATGAGCAGTTCTTC.

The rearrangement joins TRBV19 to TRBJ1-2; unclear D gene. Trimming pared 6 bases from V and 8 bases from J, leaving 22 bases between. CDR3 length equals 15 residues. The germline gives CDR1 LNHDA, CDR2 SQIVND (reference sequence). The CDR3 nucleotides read TGTGCCAGTAGCATCGAGGCCGGGGTTAGGAAAGGCTACACCTTC. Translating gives CASSIEAGVRKGYTF.

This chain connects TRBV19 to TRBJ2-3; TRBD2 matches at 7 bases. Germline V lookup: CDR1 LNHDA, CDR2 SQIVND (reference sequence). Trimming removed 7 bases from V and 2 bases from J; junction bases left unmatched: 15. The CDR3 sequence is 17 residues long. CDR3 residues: CASTGSPGLQSTDTQYF. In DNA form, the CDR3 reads TGTGCCAGTACCGGGTCGCCGGGACTACAATCCACAGATACGCAGTATTTT.

In DNA, the CDR3 is TGTGCCAGCAGTTTTGAGACTAACTATGGCTACACCTTC. Residues: CASSFETNYGYTF. The V and J genes are TRBV28 and TRBJ1-2; D is uncertain. V gave up 3 bases and J gave up 0 bases, with 5 bases separating them. Germline lookup yields CDR1 MDHEN and CDR2 SYDVKM. The CDR3 loop spans 13 amino acids.

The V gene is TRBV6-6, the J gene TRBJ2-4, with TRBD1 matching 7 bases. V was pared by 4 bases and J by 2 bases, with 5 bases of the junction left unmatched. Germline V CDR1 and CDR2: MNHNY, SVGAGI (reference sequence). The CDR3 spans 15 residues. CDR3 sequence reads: CASSSDRVSKNIQYF. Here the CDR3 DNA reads TGTGCCAGCAGTTCAGACAGGGTATCCAAAAACATTCAGTACTTC.

CDR3 protein: CASSIYPTGSYEQYF. The CDR3 DNA follows: TGTGCCAGTAGTATCTACCCGACAGGGTCCTACGAGCAGTACTTC. The chain combines TRBV19 with TRBJ2-7; 7 nucleotides agree with TRBD1. The junction had 6 bases not matched to a gene; V was cut back by 3 bases and J by 1 base. CDR1 and CDR2 (germline): LNHDA, SQIVND (reference sequence). This CDR3 region has 15 residues.

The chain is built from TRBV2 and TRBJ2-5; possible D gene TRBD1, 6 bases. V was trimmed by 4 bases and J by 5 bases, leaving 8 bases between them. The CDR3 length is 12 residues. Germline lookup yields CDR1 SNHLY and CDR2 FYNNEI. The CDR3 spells CASSARGETQYF. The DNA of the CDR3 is TGTGCCAGCAGTGCCAGGGGCGAGACCCAGTACTTC.

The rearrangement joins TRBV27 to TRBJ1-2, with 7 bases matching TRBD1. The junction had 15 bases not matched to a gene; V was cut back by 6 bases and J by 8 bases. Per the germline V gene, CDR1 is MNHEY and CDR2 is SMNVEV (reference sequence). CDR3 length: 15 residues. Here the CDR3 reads CASRTHPKTGIGYTF. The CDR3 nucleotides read TGTGCCAGCAGGACTCACCCAAAGACAGGGATCGGCTACACCTTC.

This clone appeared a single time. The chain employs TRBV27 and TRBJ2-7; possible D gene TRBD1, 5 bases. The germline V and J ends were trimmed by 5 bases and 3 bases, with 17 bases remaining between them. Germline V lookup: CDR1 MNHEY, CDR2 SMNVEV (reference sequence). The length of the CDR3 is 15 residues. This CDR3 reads CASSDQGSVGYEQYF. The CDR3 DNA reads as TGTGCCAGCAGTGATCAGGGTTCGGTAGGCTACGAGCAGTACTTC.

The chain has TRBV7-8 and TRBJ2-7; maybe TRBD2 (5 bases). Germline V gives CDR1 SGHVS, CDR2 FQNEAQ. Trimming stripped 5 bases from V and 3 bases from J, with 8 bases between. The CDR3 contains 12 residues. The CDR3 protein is CASSVTSYEQYF. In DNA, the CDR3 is TGTGCCAGCAGCGTTACTAGCTACGAGCAGTACTTC.

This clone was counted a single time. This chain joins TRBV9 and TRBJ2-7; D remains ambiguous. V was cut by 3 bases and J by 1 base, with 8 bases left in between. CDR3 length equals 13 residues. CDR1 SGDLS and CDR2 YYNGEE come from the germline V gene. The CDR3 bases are TGTGCCAGCAGCGGATCCGAGTCCTACGAGCAGTACTTC. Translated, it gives CASSGSESYEQYF.

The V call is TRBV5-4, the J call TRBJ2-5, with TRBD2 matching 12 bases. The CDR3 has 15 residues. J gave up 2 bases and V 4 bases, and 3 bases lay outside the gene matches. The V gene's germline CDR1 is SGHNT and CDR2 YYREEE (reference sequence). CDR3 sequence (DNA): TGTGCCAGCAGCCTTGGACTAGCGGGACAAGAGACCCAGTACTTC. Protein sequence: CASSLGLAGQETQYF.